These 31 T cell receptor beta chains came from one sample sequenced in a study of blood T cell repertoires in COVID-19. Repertoires were generated with immunoSEQ multiplex PCR, while TCRdb's copy carries only in-frame clones and drops some. There are 250,000 to 300,000 clones in the sample; about 88% occur only once, and less than 4.5% lies in the top ten. Sample: peripheral blood. These receptors all stem from a young man with active or convalescent COVID-19.

The chain has TRBV5-1 and TRBJ1-6; 7 bases align to TRBD1. Trimming removed 4 bases from V and 8 bases from J; junction bases left unmatched: 6. This CDR3 has 14 amino acids. Germline CDR1 SGHRS, CDR2 YFSETQ. CDR3 sequence reads: CASSTGQADSPLHF. DNA of the CDR3: TGCGCCAGCAGCACTGGACAGGCCGATTCACCCCTCCACTTT. The entire variable domain, with the rest obtained from reference TRBV5-1 and TRBJ1-6, is as follows: KAGVTQTPRYLIKTRGQQVTLSCSPISGHRSVSWYQQTPGQGLQFLFEYFSETQRNKGNFPGRFSGRQFSNSRSEMNVSTLELGDSALYLCASSTGQADSPLHFGNGTRLTVT.

The chain joins TRBV2 to TRBJ1-5; 11 bases fit TRBD1. V gave up 2 bases and J gave up 2 bases; unmatched junction bases: 8. This CDR3 is built from 18 residues. Looked up from germline, CDR1 is SNHLY and CDR2 is FYNNEI. CDR3 coding DNA: TGTGCCAGCAGTGAACTTGGACAGGGGGCTACAGGCAATCAGCCCCAGCATTTT. Its translation: CASSELGQGATGNQPQHF.

J is TRBJ2-2 and V is TRBV4-1, with 8 bases lining up with TRBD1. The CDR3 sequence is 18 residues long. Per the germline V gene, CDR1 is MGHRA and CDR2 is YSYEKL. The V gene end was trimmed by 0 bases and the J gene end by 3 bases; junction bases not matched to a gene: 9. The DNA for the CDR3 is TGCGCCAGCAGCCAAGATCCACGGACAGGGAGTCACACCGGGGAGCTGTTTTTT. This codes for CASSQDPRTGSHTGELFF.

In its sample, this clone was seen a few times. The chain couples TRBV19 to TRBJ1-4; no firm D call. This CDR3 contains 17 residues. Germline V CDR1 and CDR2: LNHDA, SQIVND (reference sequence). V lost 2 bases, J lost 1 base, and 14 bases lay in between. CDR3 DNA: TGTGCCAGTAGTATACGCCCAACCTCGGGAACTAATGAAAAACTGTTTTTT. This translates into CASSIRPTSGTNEKLFF.

The chain carries TRBV11-2 and TRBJ1-2; D not resolved. V gave up 1 base and J gave up 7 bases, with 19 bases separating them. CDR3 size: 16 residues. Germline loops: CDR1 SGHAT, CDR2 FQNNGV. The CDR3 spells CASSLAGPHYVSGYTF. The DNA of the CDR3 is TGTGCCAGCAGCTTAGCCGGTCCCCATTATGTAAGTGGCTACACCTTC.

The CDR3, as DNA: TGTGCCAGCAGCGCCAGAGCCTCGATCGGGACTGGAAACACCATATATTTT. Translated, it gives CASSARASIGTGNTIYF. This chain connects TRBV9 to TRBJ1-3; no definite D call. CDR3 size: 17 residues. Germline lookup yields CDR1 SGDLS and CDR2 YYNGEE. Trimming shortened V by 3 bases and J by 2 bases, and 18 bases separated the two germline ends.

To note about this clone: The germline gene is not matched at one end of the junction; a read error may be the cause. The chain carries TRBV11-3 and TRBJ1-1; D is undetermined. Germline-derived CDR1 and CDR2 are SGHNT and YENEEA. CDR3 size: 9 residues. CDR3 DNA sequence: TGTGCCAGCAGCTTAGTCAGGCTCTTT. Translating gives CASSLVRLF.

This clone was recorded once. The chain recombines TRBV6-5 with TRBJ1-2; no reliable D call. CDR1 and CDR2 (germline): MNHEY, SVGAGI. The CDR3 covers 14 residues. The V and J ends lost 6 bases and 1 base respectively, with 12 bases between them. In DNA, the CDR3 is TGTGCCAGCAGAGAGGCGTTCGGTAACTATGGCTACACCTTC. As protein: CASREAFGNYGYTF.

The chain employs TRBV5-1 and TRBJ1-1; 8 nucleotides line up with TRBD1. V was clipped by 3 bases and J by 0 bases; unmatched bases: 7. CDR1 and CDR2 from the germline V gene are SGHRS and YFSETQ. The CDR3 extends over 16 amino acids. The CDR3 here is CASSSGQAVLNTEAFF. The CDR3 region has the DNA TGCGCCAGCAGCTCGGGACAGGCCGTCCTGAACACTGAAGCTTTCTTT.

This sequence joins TRBV28 and TRBJ1-1, with D possibly being TRBD1 (5 bases). Germline V gene sequence: CDR1 MDHEN, CDR2 SYDVKM. There are 12 residues in the CDR3. Trimming took off 5 bases at V and 8 bases at J, with 12 bases between the two ends. The CDR3 here is CASSRGGREAFF. The CDR3 nucleotides read TGTGCCAGCAGTCGGGGGGGTAGGGAAGCTTTCTTT.

The V call is TRBV5-1, the J call TRBJ2-7; 8 positions agree with TRBD2. Unmatched junction bases numbered 8, after V lost 0 bases and J lost 3 bases. CDR1 is SGHRS and CDR2 is YFSETQ in the germline V gene. CDR3 size: 16 residues. The CDR3 DNA is TGCGCCAGCAGCTTGGCCGAGCGGGGGCGCCTCTACGAGCAGTACTTC. Translating it yields CASSLAERGRLYEQYF.

The chain uses TRBV6-1 and TRBJ1-3, with 8 bases that match TRBD1. V lost 2 bases to trimming and J lost 2 bases; unmatched junction nucleotides: 5. Germline V gives CDR1 MNHNS, CDR2 SASEGT. This CDR3 has 16 residues. CDR3 loop: CASSEPGQGPGNTIYF. In DNA form, the CDR3 reads TGTGCCAGCAGTGAACCCGGACAGGGTCCTGGAAACACCATATATTTT.

Here the CDR3 reads CATERTANTGELFF. The CDR3 DNA reads TGTGCCACCGAGCGGACCGCGAACACCGGGGAGCTGTTTTTT. The chain carries TRBV19 and TRBJ2-2; a possible D gene is TRBD2 (5 bases). Between the trimmed V and J ends, which lost 10 bases and 0 bases, there was a span of 12 bases. Germline CDR1 and CDR2: LNHDA and SQIVND (reference sequence). The CDR3 spans 14 residues.

The chain uses TRBV3-1 (or the pseudogene TRBV3-2) and TRBJ1-6, with 7 positions matching TRBD1. The J segment lost 13 bases and the V segment lost 4 bases, leaving 10 bases of the junction unmatched. The germline CDR1 and CDR2 sequences are LGHDT and YNNKEL (reference sequence). CDR3 length equals 14 residues. The DNA of the CDR3 is TGTGCCAGCAGCCCCCGCCAGGGGGGTCTCCCCCTCCACTTT. Translating it yields CASSPRQGGLPLHF.

This clone was seen a single time. The chain combines TRBV11-2 with TRBJ2-6, with no clear D. CDR1 is SGHAT, CDR2 FQNNGV, per germline. The CDR3 totals 13 residues. The germline V and J ends were trimmed by 4 bases and 4 bases, with 5 bases remaining between them. The CDR3: CASSSQGANVLTF. In DNA, the CDR3 is TGTGCCAGCAGCTCTCAGGGGGCCAACGTCCTGACTTTC.

V gene TRBV29-1 combines with J gene TRBJ1-5; 10 positions agree with TRBD1. The CDR3 loop spans 16 amino acids. CDR1 is SQVTM and CDR2 is ANQGSEA in the germline V gene. V was pared by 4 bases and J by 4 bases, with 10 bases of the junction left unmatched. The CDR3 DNA follows: TGCAGCGTTGTCCTACACGGGACAGGGGAGAATCAGCCCCAGCATTTT. Translation gives CSVVLHGTGENQPQHF.

The chain is built from TRBV5-4 and TRBJ2-3; D remains unclear. V was cut by 2 bases and J by 2 bases, with 6 bases left in between. The germline V gene encodes CDR1 SGHNT and CDR2 YYREEE (reference sequence). CDR3 size: 13 residues. For the CDR3, the DNA is TGTGCCAGCAGCTTCTTGTCCACAGATACGCAGTATTTT. It specifies CASSFLSTDTQYF.

The chain recombines TRBV7-9 with TRBJ1-5; unclear D gene. The CDR3 contains 16 residues. CDR1 is SEHNR and CDR2 is FQNEAQ in the germline V gene (reference sequence). V was clipped by 1 base and J by 1 base, with 11 bases between them. CDR3 in DNA: TGTGCCAGCAGCTTAGGGATCCCCGGGAGCAATCAGCCCCAGCATTTT. It is translated as CASSLGIPGSNQPQHF.

CDR3 sequence: CSGAGGWTQYF. The CDR3 nucleotides read TGCAGCGGGGCAGGGGGTTGGACCCAGTACTTC. The rearrangement joins TRBV20-1 to TRBJ2-5, with 7 bases fitting TRBD1. The CDR3 totals 11 residues. Germline V gives CDR1 DFQATT, CDR2 SNEGSKA (reference sequence).

CDR3 DNA: TGCGCCAGCAGTGCAGTTGACCGACCTAGCGCTGAAGCTTTCTTT. As protein: CASSAVDRPSAEAFF. The chain employs TRBV10-1 and TRBJ1-1; D is undetermined. The CDR3 is 15 residues long. Trimming cost V 4 bases and J 6 bases, with 18 bases left between them. Germline V CDR1 and CDR2: WNHNN, SYGVQD (reference sequence).

The V and J genes are TRBV25-1 and TRBJ2-7, with a possible D match to TRBD1 (6 bases). Germline CDR1 is MGHDK and CDR2 is SYGVNS. The CDR3 totals 14 residues. Trimming removed 3 bases at V and 0 bases at J, with 9 bases between. The CDR3 nucleotides read TGTGCCAGCAGTGACCCCAGGGGCTCCTACGAGCAGTACTTC. Amino acids: CASSDPRGSYEQYF.

This rearrangement joins TRBV25-1 to TRBJ2-1; the D gene is possibly TRBD1 (6 bases). Trimming took 3 bases from V and 9 from J, leaving 18 bases between them. Germline assignment: CDR1 MGHDK and CDR2 SYGVNS. This CDR3 has 15 amino acids. CDR3 nucleotide sequence: TGTGCCAGCAGTGACATAAGACAGGTCCAGGGTGAGCAGTTCTTC. It translates to CASSDIRQVQGEQFF. The variable domain in full, with the rest retrieved from reference TRBV25-1 and TRBJ2-1, is EADIYQTPRYLVIGTGKKITLECSQTMGHDKMYWYQQDPGMELHLIHYSYGVNSTEKGDLSSESTVSRIRTEHFPLTLESARPSHTSQYLCASSDIRQVQGEQFFGPGTRLTVL.

The chain couples TRBV28 to TRBJ1-5; TRBD1 might be the D (6 bases). The V end lost 5 bases, the J end lost 7 bases, and 18 bases lay between the germline ends. This CDR3 is 15 amino acids long. CDR1 MDHEN and CDR2 SYDVKM come from the germline V gene. CDR3 sequence: CASSPGTPSGQPQHF. As DNA, the CDR3 is TGTGCCAGCAGTCCCGGGACACCCTCTGGCCAGCCCCAGCATTTT.

This clone occurred once. The chain uses TRBV21-1 and TRBJ2-7; TRBD2, the D gene given by the table, was not confirmed from the DNA. TRBV21-1 is termed a pseudogene. The CDR3 length is 16 residues. In nucleotides, the CDR3 is TGTGCCAGCAGCAAAGATGGGACTAGCGGGAGGAACGAGCAGTACTTC. This sequence encodes CASSKDGTSGRNEQYF.

The rearrangement joins TRBV6-1 to TRBJ1-1; 7 bases agree with TRBD1. The CDR3 consists of 14 residues. After removal of 0 bases from V and 5 bases from J, the junction contained 3 bases not matched to a gene. Germline V gene data show CDR1 as MNHNS and CDR2 as SASEGT. The CDR3 nucleotides are TGTGCCAGCAGTGAAGCAGGGGGCGAGACTGAAGCTTTCTTT. Protein: CASSEAGGETEAFF.

This sequence joins TRBV10-3 and TRBJ2-2; 7 nucleotides match TRBD1. V lost 2 bases, J lost 7 bases, and 7 bases stayed unmatched. Germline values: CDR1 ENHRY, CDR2 SYGVKD. The CDR3 length is 15 residues. In nucleotides, the CDR3 is TGTGCCATCAGTGAGAACGACAGGGTCGGCGGGGAGCTGTTTTTT. Encoded protein: CAISENDRVGGELFF.

The gene calls are TRBV11-2 and TRBJ1-2; 7 positions match TRBD1. Trimming removed 4 bases from V and 2 bases from J; junction bases left unmatched: 10. CDR3 length: 16 residues. CDR1 is SGHAT and CDR2 is FQNNGV in the germline V gene. CDR3: CASSSFRRGQNYGYTF. In nucleotides, the CDR3 is TGTGCCAGCAGCTCCTTTAGGAGGGGACAGAACTATGGCTACACCTTC.

This clone was observed a few times. The J gene is TRBJ1-6, the V gene TRBV6-5; no clear D. This CDR3 spans 13 amino acids. V was clipped by 0 bases and J by 13 bases, with 10 bases between them. Per germline, CDR1 MNHEY and CDR2 SVGAGI. In DNA form, the CDR3 reads TGTGCCAGCAGTTACTCTCGGTCAACCCCCCTCCACTTT. This sequence encodes CASSYSRSTPLHF.

This clone was seen a single time. This chain links TRBV7-9 with TRBJ1-6; 12 bases are shared with TRBD1. This CDR3 contains 16 residues. The ends lost 4 bases at V and 9 bases at J; junction bases unmatched: 7. CDR1 is SEHNR and CDR2 is FQNEAQ in the germline V gene (reference sequence). The CDR3 reads CASSSMGQGASSPLHF. The DNA for the CDR3 is TGTGCCAGCAGCTCCATGGGACAGGGGGCGAGTTCACCCCTCCACTTT.

The genes are TRBV11-3 and TRBJ2-1, with 12 bases lining up with TRBD2. There are 15 residues in the CDR3. The V and J ends lost 6 bases and 12 bases, in that order; junction bases with no gene match: 12. Per germline, CDR1 SGHNT and CDR2 YENEEA. CDR3 residues: CASRPPRLAGARQFF. CDR3 coding DNA: TGTGCCAGCAGACCGCCCCGACTAGCGGGGGCCAGGCAGTTCTTC.

Here the CDR3 reads CAWSVGGDNEQFF. Written as DNA, the CDR3 is TGTGCCTGGAGTGTAGGGGGTGACAATGAGCAGTTCTTC. This chain connects TRBV30 to TRBJ2-1; weak D call: TRBD1 (6 bases). The germline V and J ends were trimmed by 0 bases and 5 bases, with 8 bases remaining between them. This CDR3 spans 13 amino acids. Looked up from germline, CDR1 is GTSNPN and CDR2 is SVGIG (reference sequence). The full variable domain, completed using reference TRBV30 and TRBJ2-1, is SQTIHQWPATLVQPVGSPLSLECTVEGTSNPNLYWYRQAAGRGLQLLFYSVGIGQISSEVPQNLSASRPQDRQFILSSKKLLLSDSGFYLCAWSVGGDNEQFFGPGTRLTVL.